This T cell receptor (beta chain) was found in a study of OX40 agonist ivuxolimab in advanced cancers. Study background: Patients were treated with ivuxolimab, an agonistic anti-OX40 (CD134) antibody. Participants could have had prior anti-PD-1, anti-PD-L1 or anti-CTLA-4 therapy, and around 40% had some. Study observations and caveats: Average numbers of expanded clones were greater in CD8+ T cells than in CD4+.

Libraries were prepared by immunoSEQ multiplex PCR; TCRdb keeps only in-frame clonotypes and omits some of them. The top ten clones hold roughly 1.7% of a sample with tens of thousands of clones, roughly four fifths of them seen once. Concerning this clone itself: Its specificity is unknown.

The CDR3 is 15 residues long. Germline V gene lookup returns CDR1 GTSNPN and CDR2 SVGIG (reference sequence). Trimming pared 0 bases from V and 5 bases from J, leaving 16 bases between. The chain recombines TRBV30 with TRBJ2-5, with D maybe TRBD2 (6 bases). This sequence was found in an adult with an advanced solid tumor such as melanoma, head and neck, liver or kidney cancer. The sequencing here drew on CD4+ or CD8+ T cells sorted from blood, taken in a trial of the OX40 agonist ivuxolimab. CDR3 sequence (DNA): TGTGCCTGGAGTGTACGCGGGGTTATGGGGGAGACCCAGTACTTC. Its translation is CAWSVRGVMGETQYF.